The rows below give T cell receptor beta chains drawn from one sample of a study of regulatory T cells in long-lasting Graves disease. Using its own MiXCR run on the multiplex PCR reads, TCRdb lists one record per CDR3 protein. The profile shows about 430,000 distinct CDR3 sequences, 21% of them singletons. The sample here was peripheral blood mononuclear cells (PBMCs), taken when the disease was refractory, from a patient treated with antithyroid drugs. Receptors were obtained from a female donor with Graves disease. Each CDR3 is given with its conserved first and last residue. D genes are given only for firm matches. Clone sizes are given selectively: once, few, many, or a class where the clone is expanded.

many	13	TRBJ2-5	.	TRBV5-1	CASSFPGEETQYF	TGTGCCAGCAGCTTCCCTGGGGAAGAGACCCAGTACTTC
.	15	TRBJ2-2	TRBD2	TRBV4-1	CATEPLAGGPGELFF	TGCGCCACTGAACCCCTAGCGGGAGGCCCCGGGGAGCTGTTTTTT
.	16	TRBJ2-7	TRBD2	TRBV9	CASSVASGSTHSEQYF	TGTGCCAGCAGCGTAGCTAGCGGGAGTACCCACAGCGAGCAGTACTTC
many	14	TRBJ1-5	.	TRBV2	CASSPDRHQLTQHF	TGTGCCAGCAGCCCGGACAGACACCAGCTGACCCAGCATTTT
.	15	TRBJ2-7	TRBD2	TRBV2	CASSGRTSGSCEQYF	TGTGCCAGCAGTGGGAGAACTAGCGGCTCCTGCGAGCAGTACTTC
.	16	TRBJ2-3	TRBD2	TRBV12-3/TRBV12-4	CASSRTSGPSQNTQYF	TGTGCCAGCAGCAGGACTAGCGGACCCTCGCAGAATACGCAGTATTTT
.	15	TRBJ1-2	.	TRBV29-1	CSVEDLRAGSYGYTF	TGCAGCGTTGAAGATCTGAGGGCAGGGTCCTATGGCTACACCTTC
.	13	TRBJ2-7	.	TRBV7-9	CASSLADGNEQYF	TGTGCCAGCAGCTTAGCGGATGGAAACGAGCAGTACTTC
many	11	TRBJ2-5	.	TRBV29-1	CSVDGSGTQYF	TGCAGCGTTGATGGGAGTGGGACCCAGTACTTC
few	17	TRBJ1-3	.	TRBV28	CASSSIRRGQLGNTIYF	TGTGCCAGCAGTTCTATCAGGCGGGGGCAACTGGGAAACACCATATATTTT
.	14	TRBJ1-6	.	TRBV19	CASQEQYHNSPLHF	TGTGCCAGTCAAGAGCAGTACCATAATTCACCCCTCCACTTT
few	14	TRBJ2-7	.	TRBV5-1	CASSLDSSGYEQYF	TGCGCCAGCAGCTTGGACAGCTCGGGATACGAGCAGTACTTC
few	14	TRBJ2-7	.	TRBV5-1	CASSLAGDGYEQYF	TGCGCCAGCAGCTTGGCAGGTGACGGCTACGAGCAGTACTTC
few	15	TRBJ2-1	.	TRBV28	CASCSGVSSYNEQFF	TGTGCCAGCTGTTCAGGGGTGAGCTCCTACAATGAGCAGTTCTTC
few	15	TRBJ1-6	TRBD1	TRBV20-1	CSAREDRENNSPLHF	TGCAGTGCTAGAGAGGACAGGGAAAATAATTCACCCCTCCACTTT
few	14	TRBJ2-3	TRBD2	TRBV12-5	CASGPGGMTDTQYF	TGTGCTAGTGGTCCGGGAGGAATGACAGATACGCAGTATTTT
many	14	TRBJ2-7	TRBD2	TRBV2	CASSERREGLEQYF	TGTGCCAGCAGTGAACGTCGGGAGGGCCTCGAGCAGTACTTC
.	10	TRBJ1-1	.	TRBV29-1	CSVGQNEAFF	TGCAGCGTTGGACAGAATGAAGCTTTCTTT
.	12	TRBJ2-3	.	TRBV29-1	CSVEGGTDTQYF	TGCAGCGTTGAGGGCGGCACAGATACGCAGTATTTT
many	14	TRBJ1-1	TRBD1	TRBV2	CASTRTGGKTEAFF	TGTGCCAGCACCAGGACAGGGGGGAAGACTGAAGCTTTCTTT
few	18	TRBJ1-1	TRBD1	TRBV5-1	CASEKGAGTSIMNTEAFF	TGCGCCAGCGAAAAGGGGGCTGGGACGTCCATTATGAACACTGAAGCTTTCTTT
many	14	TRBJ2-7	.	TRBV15	CATAQGASSYEQYF	TGTGCCACCGCTCAAGGGGCGAGCTCCTACGAGCAGTACTTC
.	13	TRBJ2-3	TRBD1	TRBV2	CASNARGPDTQYF	TGTGCCAGCAACGCCAGGGGGCCAGATACGCAGTATTTT
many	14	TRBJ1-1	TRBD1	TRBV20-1	CSADRVDSDTEAFF	TGCAGTGCTGACAGGGTTGATTCGGACACTGAAGCTTTCTTT
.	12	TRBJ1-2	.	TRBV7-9	CASSPSEFGYTF	TGTGCCAGCAGCCCCTCCGAATTTGGCTACACCTTC